Each of the 5 T cell receptor beta chains below was sequenced from the same sample in a study of vaccination effects on CD4 cells after COVID-19. Their antigen targets remain unknown. Within the ViraFEST assay, antigen-specific CD4+ T cells underwent expansion with viral peptide pools prior to sequencing. Culturing for more than eight days preceded CD4+ T cell isolation. Participants got two doses of BNT162b2 or mRNA-1273 vaccine. Assay used: immunoSEQ multiplex PCR; TCRdb lists only in-frame clones, some missing. The sample yields about 38,000 clones, about 80% seen once. Sequencing used CD4+ T cells from PBMCs cultured with HCoV-NL63 spike peptides, obtained after COVID-19 vaccination. Receptor source: a human donor who received a COVID-19 vaccine. Some clones in this sample may be carry-over from other donors' samples.

This rearrangement joins TRBV14 to TRBJ1-3, with unresolved D. The V end was cut by 0 bases, the J end by 0 bases, with 9 bases between. This CDR3 has 16 residues. Germline CDR1 reads SGHDN; CDR2 reads FVKESK. This chain's CDR3 is CASSQERLYSGNTIYF. CDR3 nucleotide sequence: TGTGCCAGCAGCCAAGAGAGACTCTACTCTGGAAACACCATATATTTT.

This sequence joins TRBV3-1 (or the pseudogene TRBV3-2) and TRBJ1-1; D unclear. V dropped 6 bases and J dropped 1 base, with 12 bases sitting between them. The CDR3 extends over 14 amino acids. CDR1 and CDR2 (germline): LGHDT, YNNKEL (reference sequence). CDR3 sequence reads: CASSPSNANTEAFF. The CDR3 DNA reads as TGTGCCAGCAGTCCCTCCAATGCGAACACTGAAGCTTTCTTT.

This clone occurred once. The chain employs TRBV6-6 and TRBJ1-3; 9 positions agree with TRBD1. Trimming removed 5 bases from V and 2 bases from J; junction bases left unmatched: 10. The CDR3 runs 17 residues. Looked up from germline, CDR1 is MNHNY and CDR2 is SVGAGI (reference sequence). CDR3 sequence (DNA): TGTGCCAGCAGTCCAACCGGACAGGGGATCGCTGGAAACACCATATATTTT. Translation gives CASSPTGQGIAGNTIYF.

The chain is built from TRBV18 and TRBJ1-3; 7 bases match TRBD1. The CDR3 totals 16 residues. V gave up 6 bases and J gave up 0 bases; unmatched junction bases: 8. The germline V gene encodes CDR1 KGHSH and CDR2 LQKENI. The CDR3 DNA sequence: TGTGCCAGCTCCTCCGGACAGGCGTACTCTGGAAACACCATATATTTT. As protein: CASSSGQAYSGNTIYF. The variable domain in full, with the rest retrieved from reference TRBV18 and TRBJ1-3, is NAGVMQNPRHLVRRRGQEARLRCSPMKGHSHVYWYRQLPEEGLKFMVYLQKENIIDESGMPKERFSAEFPKEGPSILRIQQVVRGDSAAYFCASSSGQAYSGNTIYFGEGSWLTVV.

This chain joins TRBV19 and TRBJ1-6; the D gene is possibly TRBD1 (5 bases). The V gene lost 5 bases and the J gene lost 14 bases, with 19 bases spanning the gap. The length of the CDR3 is 14 residues. CDR1 and CDR2 (germline): LNHDA, SQIVND (reference sequence). The CDR3 bases are TGTGCCAGTAGTGTCGGGACGGACTCTAAGGCCCTCCACTTT. It encodes CASSVGTDSKALHF.